This T cell receptor beta chain was observed in a study of T cell changes during pregnancy in multiple sclerosis (dated by TCRdb to the late 2010s). Concerning the study at large: In women with multiple sclerosis, the researchers looked at how the T cell repertoire shifted as pregnancy progressed.

The library was built by means of the immunoSEQ multiplex PCR assay. Held by TCRdb, this immuneACCESS table contains in-frame sequences only and omits some clones. Under half of the omission traces to an unresolved V gene where checked; the cause of the rest is unknown. The sample table contains about 69,000 clones; only one count was recorded for 91% of them. The top ten clonotypes cover around 0.27% of the sample. For this clone: Its recognized antigen is unknown. No base-level quality is on record; no much larger clone is a single base apart.

Counted from cysteine to phenylalanine, this CDR3 has 16 amino acids. Only the CDR3 DNA stays, 48 bases, in frame from base 1. Looking up the germline V gene (reference sequence) yields CDR1 LNHDA and CDR2 SQIVND. V lost 0 bases and J lost 3 bases, and the count of bases not matched to a germline gene is 6. The source was CD4+ T cells from peripheral blood mononuclear cells, collected in the third trimester of pregnancy. The sequence joins TRBV19 to TRBJ1-2; TRBD1 aligns with 8 central bases. This clonotype originated in a female donor in good health, enrolled as a control in a pregnancy study. The CDR3 loop reads CASSIDGRGRDYGYTF. Here is the DNA: TGTGCCAGTAGTATAGATGGCAGGGGGCGCGACTATGGCTACACCTTC.